This TCR beta chain emerged from a study of early T cells in non-severe SARS-CoV-2 infection. Study-wide findings and caveats: Anti-spike CD8 specificities were favored by VDJdb matching, whose results missed private and CD4 specificities.

The protocol attached unique molecular identifiers to individual cDNA molecules. TCRdb reprocessed the 5' RACE reads via MiXCR and lists one record per CDR3 protein. The sample carries tens of thousands of distinct CDR3 sequences, approximately 14% recorded once. A word on this clonotype: No antigen is known for it.

CDR1 and CDR2 from the germline V gene are SQVTM and ANQGSEA. Trimming cost V 4 bases and J 5 bases; bases outside gene matches: 5. This CDR3 has 12 amino acids. The chain uses TRBV29-1 and TRBJ2-7; TRBD1 agrees at 7 bases. The source of this sequence is an adult who was a healthcare worker with PCR-confirmed SARS-CoV-2 infection or an uninfected control (not recorded which). The sequenced sample consisted of whole blood. DNA of the CDR3: TGCAGCGTTGTCTTGACAGGGAACGAGCAGTACTTC. Translation gives CSVVLTGNEQYF.